This T cell receptor (beta chain) is from a study of T cell changes during pregnancy in multiple sclerosis. The V segment lost 4 bases and the J segment 4 bases; nucleotides outside the gene matches: 9. Germline CDR1 and CDR2: MNHEY and SVGAGI. CDR3 length: 16 amino acids. Profiled with immunoSEQ multiplex PCR; TCRdb holds only in-frame clones, not every one. The sample consists of 50,000 to 60,000 clones, 90% of them appearing once. The sequencing used peripheral blood, collected in the first trimester of pregnancy. The rearrangement links TRBV6-5 to TRBJ2-3; 9 bases align to TRBD1. This TCR was sampled from a female donor in good health, enrolled as a control in a pregnancy study. In DNA, the CDR3 is TGTGCCAGCAGTTTCCCGACAGGGGGGAGGCCAGATACGCAGTATTTT. It translates to CASSFPTGGRPDTQYF.